The entry that follows covers one TCR beta chain sequence. The data were obtained in a study of blood T cell repertoires in COVID-19. For the study at large: Sites across the United States, Italy and Spain contributed samples from acute and convalescent COVID-19.

The CDR3 spans 18 residues. In the original workflow: Amplification from reference gene primers served as the basis for estimated nucleated cell counts. Profiled with immunoSEQ multiplex PCR; TCRdb holds only in-frame clones, not every one. The V and J calls and clone size were taken over from that table, and D and trimming were inferred from the DNA. Of some 150,000 clones in the sample, roughly nine tenths were seen once. The V and J genes are TRBV21-1 and TRBJ1-4. TRBV21-1 is reported as a pseudogene. This clonotype was sampled from a man in his 60s with acute or convalescent COVID-19. The sequencing sample was made of peripheral blood. In DNA form, the CDR3 reads TGTGCCAGCAGCAAAGAGGGGGCGCGGGGGGCAACTAATGAAAAACTGTTTTTT. This encodes CASSKEGARGATNEKLFF.